This entry is about one T cell receptor (beta chain). Its specificity is unknown. A second PCR of 7 to 11 cycles used a sample-barcoded 5' primer and a J-beta primer mix. MiXCR, run by TCRdb on the 5' RACE reads, gives a single entry per CDR3 protein. The sample consists of 750,000 to 1,000,000 distinct CDR3 sequences, under 35% of them appearing once. CDR3 length: 15 amino acids. Germline V lookup: CDR1 LNHDA, CDR2 SQIVND (reference sequence). V dropped 2 bases and J dropped 0 bases, with 8 bases sitting between them. This entry is derived from a study of blood T cells in healthy people across ages. General observations from the study: Unknown donor CMV status possibly confounded expanded clonotype changes.

These data were also reused for a study on T cells of mothers and their children.

The sample comprised blood. J is TRBJ1-5 and V is TRBV19; perhaps TRBD1 as D (5 bases). This receptor was identified in a woman in her thirties or forties in good health. The CDR3 loop is CASSIMTASNQPQHF. DNA for the CDR3: TGTGCCAGTAGTATAATGACAGCTAGCAATCAGCCCCAGCATTTT.